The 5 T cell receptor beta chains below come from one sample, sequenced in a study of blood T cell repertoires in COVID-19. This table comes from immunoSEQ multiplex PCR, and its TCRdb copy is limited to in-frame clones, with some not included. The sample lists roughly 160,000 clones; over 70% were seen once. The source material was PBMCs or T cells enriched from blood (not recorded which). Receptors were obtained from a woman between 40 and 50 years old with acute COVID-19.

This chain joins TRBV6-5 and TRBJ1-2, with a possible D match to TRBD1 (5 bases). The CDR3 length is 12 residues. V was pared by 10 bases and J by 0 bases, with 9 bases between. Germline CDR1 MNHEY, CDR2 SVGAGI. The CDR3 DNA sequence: TGTGCCACGAAACAGGCTAACTATGGCTACACCTTC. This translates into CATKQANYGYTF.

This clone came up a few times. CDR3 sequence (DNA): TGCGCCAGCAGCTTGGTGGGAGAACCCTACAATGAGCAGTTCTTC. Amino acid sequence: CASSLVGEPYNEQFF. The gene calls are TRBV5-1 and TRBJ2-1; D is perhaps TRBD2 (5 bases). The ends were cut back, 0 bases at V and 2 bases at J, with 9 bases in the middle. The CDR3 contains 15 residues. CDR1 and CDR2 (germline): SGHRS, YFSETQ.

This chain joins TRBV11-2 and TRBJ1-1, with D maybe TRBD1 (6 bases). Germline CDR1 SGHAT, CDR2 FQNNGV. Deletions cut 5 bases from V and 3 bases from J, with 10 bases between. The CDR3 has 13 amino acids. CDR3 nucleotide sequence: TGTGCCAGCAGCCGACAGGTAGACACTGAAGCTTTCTTT. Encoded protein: CASSRQVDTEAFF.

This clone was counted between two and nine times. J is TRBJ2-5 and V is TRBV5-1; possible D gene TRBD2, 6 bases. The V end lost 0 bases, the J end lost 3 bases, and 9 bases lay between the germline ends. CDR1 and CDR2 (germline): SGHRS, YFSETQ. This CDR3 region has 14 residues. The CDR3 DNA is TGCGCCAGCAGCTTGGGTAGCGGCAAAGAGACCCAGTACTTC. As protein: CASSLGSGKETQYF.

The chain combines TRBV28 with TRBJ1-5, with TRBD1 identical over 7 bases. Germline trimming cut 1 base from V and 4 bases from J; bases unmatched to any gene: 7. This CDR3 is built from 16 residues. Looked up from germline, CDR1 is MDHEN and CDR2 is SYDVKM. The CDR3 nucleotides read TGTGCCAGCAGTTTATCACAAGGGGGCCGGAATCAGCCCCAGCATTTT. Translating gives CASSLSQGGRNQPQHF.